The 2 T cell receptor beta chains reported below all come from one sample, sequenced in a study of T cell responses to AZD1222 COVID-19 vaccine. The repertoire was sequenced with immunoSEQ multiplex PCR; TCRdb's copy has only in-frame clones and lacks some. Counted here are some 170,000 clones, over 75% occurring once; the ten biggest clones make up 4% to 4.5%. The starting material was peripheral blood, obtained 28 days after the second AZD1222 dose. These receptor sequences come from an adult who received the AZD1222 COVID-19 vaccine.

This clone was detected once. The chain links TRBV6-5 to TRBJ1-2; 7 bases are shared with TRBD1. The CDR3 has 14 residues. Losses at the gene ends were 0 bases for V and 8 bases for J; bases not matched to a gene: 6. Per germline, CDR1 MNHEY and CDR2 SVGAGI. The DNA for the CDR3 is TGTGCCAGCAGTTACTCGAGGCGACAGGGAGGCTACACCTTC. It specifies CASSYSRRQGGYTF.

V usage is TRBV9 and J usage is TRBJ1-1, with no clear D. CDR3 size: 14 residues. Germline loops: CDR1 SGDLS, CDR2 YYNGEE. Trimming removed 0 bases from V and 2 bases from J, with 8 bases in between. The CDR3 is CASSVDYKNTEAFF. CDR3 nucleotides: TGTGCCAGCAGCGTAGATTACAAAAACACTGAAGCTTTCTTT.